This TCR beta chain stems from a study of T cell responses to AZD1222 COVID-19 vaccine. There are 13 residues in the CDR3. Germline V gene data show CDR1 as MNHEY and CDR2 as SVGEGT. V was clipped by 6 bases and J by 0 bases, with 9 bases between them. Study results and limitations: Donors, mostly white British, included more females; clonal diversity was possibly underestimated. Epitopes outside B.1.351 and B.1.1.7 mutated regions reportedly drew nearly half of spike TCRs. The CD4 TCRs associated with vaccination extended across spike and predominated at 160-218 and 743-854. Samples come after the peak T cell response, not at day 14.

Here immunoSEQ multiplex PCR was the method, and the copy in TCRdb shows in-frame clones only, minus some. The table shows around 84,000 clones, with 70% to 90% occurring only once. Of note for this clone: Its antigen is currently unknown.

This specimen was peripheral blood, taken on day 0 of AZD1222 vaccination. The receptor comes from an adult in good health. The chain joins TRBV6-2 or TRBV6-3 to TRBJ2-7; TRBD2 might be the D (7 bases). The DNA of the CDR3 is TGTGCCAGCAGCGGGGGGCTCTCCTACGAGCAGTACTTC. Amino acids: CASSGGLSYEQYF.